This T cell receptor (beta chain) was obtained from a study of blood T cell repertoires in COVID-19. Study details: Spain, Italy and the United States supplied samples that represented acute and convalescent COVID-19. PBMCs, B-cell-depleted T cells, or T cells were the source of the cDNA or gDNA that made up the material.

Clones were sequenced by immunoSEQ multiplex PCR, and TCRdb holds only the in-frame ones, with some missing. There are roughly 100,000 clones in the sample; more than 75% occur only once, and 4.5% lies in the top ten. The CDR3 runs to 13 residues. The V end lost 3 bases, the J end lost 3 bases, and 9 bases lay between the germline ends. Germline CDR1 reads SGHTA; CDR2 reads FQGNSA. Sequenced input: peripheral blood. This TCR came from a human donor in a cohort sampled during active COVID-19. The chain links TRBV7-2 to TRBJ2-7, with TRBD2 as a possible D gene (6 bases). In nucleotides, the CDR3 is TGTGCCAGCAGCTTTTTGCGGGGCTACGAGCAGTACTTC. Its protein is CASSFLRGYEQYF.